This record concerns one T cell receptor beta chain sequence. The CDR3 covers 17 residues. V was cut by 3 bases and J by 6 bases, with 20 bases left in between. CDR1 MNHNS and CDR2 SASEGT come from the germline V gene. Blood draws occurred at baseline, cycle 4 day 1, and cycle 7 day 1. This entry is derived from a study of OX40 agonist ivuxolimab in advanced cancers. Study overall: Participants averaged about 66 years of age (range roughly 23 to 85) and were about 85% male.

Profiling relied on immunoSEQ multiplex PCR, and the TCRdb table lists in-frame clones only, not all of them. Of 69,000 or so clones in the sample, over 75% were seen once. This sequence was found in an adult with an advanced solid tumor such as melanoma, head and neck, liver or kidney cancer. The source material was CD4+ or CD8+ T cells sorted from blood, sampled in a trial of the OX40 agonist ivuxolimab. The chain is built from TRBV6-1 and TRBJ2-2; TRBD1 or TRBD2 may be the D gene (6 bases each). The CDR3 spells CASSDVGGRRAPGELFF. As DNA, the CDR3 is TGTGCCAGCAGTGACGTGGGGGGCCGTCGAGCCCCCGGGGAGCTGTTTTTT.